These 9 T cell receptor beta chains originate from one sample sequenced in a study of identical twins (dated by TCRdb to about 2016). The library was built by means of 5' RACE. Instrument on record: Illumina HiSeq 2000. TCRdb trimmed the raw reads at Q25, called clones with MiXCR and kept productive beta chains. Rows with one shared CDR3 protein collapse into an entry with the most common genes and DNA. Recorded for this sample are 230,000 or so distinct CDR3 sequences; approximately 8.6% of them occurred a single time. The top ten clones comprise around 3% of the sample. The sample was also linked to a second study, of yellow fever vaccine responses in identical twins.

What was sequenced was CD8+ T cells sorted from blood. Receptors originate from a woman aged 18-29 years in good health.

The sample holds many counts of this clonotype. The V gene is TRBV7-9, the J gene TRBJ2-1; 10 bases are shared with TRBD1. This CDR3 is 12 amino acids long. Germline CDR1 SEHNR, CDR2 FQNEAQ (reference sequence). V shed 5 bases, J shed 8 bases, and the junction held 0 bases outside the gene matches. CDR3 nucleotides: TGTGCCAGCAGCGGACAGGGGGATGAGCAGTTCTTC. It yields the protein CASSGQGDEQFF.

This clonotype showed up many times. The chain joins TRBV5-1 to TRBJ2-1; 7 nucleotides match TRBD2. With V trimmed by 0 bases and J by 4 bases, 7 bases remained unmatched. Germline V gene data show CDR1 as SGHRS and CDR2 as YFSETQ. The CDR3 is 16 residues long. This CDR3 reads CASSLVGGSDYNEQFF. The CDR3 DNA reads as TGCGCCAGCAGCTTGGTTGGCGGGAGTGATTACAATGAGCAGTTCTTC.

J is TRBJ2-1 and V is TRBV6-2 or TRBV6-3; 8 bases are shared with TRBD2. Germline V gene lookup returns CDR1 MNHEY and CDR2 SVGEGT. The CDR3 has 14 amino acids. The trim removed 4 bases at V and 3 bases at J, leaving 2 bases unmatched. As DNA, the CDR3 is TGTGCCAGCAGTTGGGGGACTAGCTACAATGAGCAGTTCTTC. Translated: CASSWGTSYNEQFF.

Only a few counts were recorded for this clonotype. The chain couples TRBV15 to TRBJ1-5, with unresolved D. The CDR3 sequence is 15 residues long. Germline V lookup: CDR1 LNHNV, CDR2 YYDKDF (reference sequence). The V end lost 6 bases, the J end lost 2 bases, and 14 bases lay between the germline ends. CDR3 DNA sequence: TGTGCCACCAGGGGATCGTTTCTGGGCAATCAGCCCCAGCATTTT. Translation gives CATRGSFLGNQPQHF.

In this sample, this clonotype turned up many times. J is TRBJ1-1 and V is TRBV20-1; TRBD1 aligns across 9 bases. CDR1 and CDR2 from the germline V gene are DFQATT and SNEGSKA (reference sequence). There are 14 residues in the CDR3. V dropped 2 bases and J dropped 4; count of bases not matched to a gene: 5. The CDR3 sequence: CSARYGTGTTEAFF. The CDR3 region has the DNA TGCAGTGCTAGATATGGGACAGGGACCACTGAAGCTTTCTTT.

At least ten counts were recorded for this clonotype. The DNA of the CDR3 is TGCAGCGTTGAACAGCAAAGCTCCTACAATGAGCAGTTCTTC. Protein: CSVEQQSSYNEQFF. The rearrangement joins TRBV29-1 to TRBJ2-1, with D uncertain. The CDR3 spans 14 residues. In germline, CDR1 is SQVTM, CDR2 ANQGSEA. The V end lost 2 bases, the J end lost 0 bases, and 8 bases lay between the germline ends.

This clonotype came up many times. The rearrangement joins TRBV29-1 to TRBJ2-1; tentatively, D is TRBD2 (5 bases). V gave up 4 bases and J gave up 3 bases, with 13 bases separating them. This CDR3 spans 14 amino acids. Germline lookup yields CDR1 SQVTM and CDR2 ANQGSEA. For the CDR3, the DNA is TGCAGCGTTGGAAAGGACTCCTTCTACAATGAGCAGTTCTTC. Translation: CSVGKDSFYNEQFF.

This chain connects TRBV12-2 to TRBJ2-1; the tabulated D call, TRBD1, remains unverified against the DNA. TRBV12-2 is an annotated pseudogene. CDR3 size: 18 residues. The CDR3 reads CASRLAGDSIPSYNEQFF. Here the CDR3 DNA reads TGTGCAAGTCGCTTAGCTGGGGACAGCATCCCCTCCTACAATGAGCAGTTCTTC.

CDR3 bases: TGTGCCAGCAGCCAAGCCAGGGGTTCGTGGCAGCCCCAGCATTTT. Protein product: CASSQARGSWQPQHF. J is TRBJ1-5 and V is TRBV14; D may be TRBD1 (6 bases). Germline V gene sequence: CDR1 SGHDN, CDR2 FVKESK. The CDR3 runs to 15 residues. V was trimmed by 1 base and J by 7 bases, leaving 14 bases between them.